The clone carrying this T cell receptor beta chain has at least ten counts. Its matching antigen is unknown. V lost 3 bases and J 7 bases, leaving 7 bases between the germline ends. The CDR3 length is 12 residues. Then a second PCR, running about 6 to 12 cycles, was carried out with a sample-barcoded 5' primer and a J-beta primer mix. TCRdb processed the 5' RACE reads anew with MiXCR; each CDR3 protein has one entry. The table includes fewer than 700,000 distinct CDR3 sequences, 40% to 55% detected once. The data were taken from a study of blood T cells in healthy people across ages. Study results and caveats: Roughly linear age-related decline in beta diversity appeared, significant by age around 38.

The study recruited healthy Caucasian donors from Russia who were aged about 6 to 95. The chain employs TRBV12-3 or TRBV12-4 and TRBJ2-1, with unresolved D. The TCR was taken from a man older than 75 in good health. The material sequenced was blood. CDR3: CASSFMWNEQFF. CDR3 coding DNA: TGTGCCAGCAGTTTCATGTGGAATGAGCAGTTCTTC.